A selection of T cell receptor beta chains follows, all from one sample in a study of beta chain features in type 1 diabetes. Produced via immunoSEQ multiplex PCR; TCRdb's table is partial and in-frame only. The sample consists of hundreds of thousands of clones, around 15% of them appearing once. Sequenced: naive CD4+ T cells from blood. The receptors come from a man aged 18-30 years with type 1 diabetes. CDR3s include the opening cysteine and the closing phenylalanine or tryptophan. Fields, in order: V gene, D gene, J gene, clone size, CDR3 protein, CDR3 DNA. A D gene is named only where the DNA matches it firmly. A clone size is listed for some rows: how often the clone was seen (once, few, many), or a class if it is expanded.

v_gene: TRBV6-1; d_gene: .; j_gene: TRBJ2-1; abundance: few; CDR3aa: CASSEARHNEQFF; CDR3nt: TGTGCCAGCAGTGAAGCGCGTCACAATGAGCAGTTCTTC
v_gene: TRBV6-1; d_gene: .; j_gene: TRBJ1-2; abundance: .; CDR3aa: CASRLTGEANYGYTF; CDR3nt: TGTGCCAGCAGGCTGACAGGCGAAGCTAACTATGGCTACACCTTC
v_gene: TRBV19; d_gene: .; j_gene: TRBJ1-4; abundance: .; CDR3aa: CASSKQTELFF; CDR3nt: TGTGCCAGTAGTAAACAAACTGAACTGTTTTTT
v_gene: TRBV29-1; d_gene: .; j_gene: TRBJ1-2; abundance: .; CDR3aa: CSGSTGGHYGYTF; CDR3nt: TGCAGCGGGTCCACGGGGGGCCACTATGGCTACACCTTC
v_gene: TRBV7-9; d_gene: TRBD1; j_gene: TRBJ2-2; abundance: .; CDR3aa: CASSHRGLNTGELFF; CDR3nt: TGTGCCAGCAGCCACAGGGGGCTCAACACCGGGGAGCTGTTTTTT
v_gene: TRBV28; d_gene: .; j_gene: TRBJ2-5; abundance: .; CDR3aa: CASREVGETQYF; CDR3nt: TGTGCCAGCAGAGAGGTCGGGGAGACCCAGTACTTC
v_gene: TRBV30; d_gene: .; j_gene: TRBJ1-1; abundance: few; CDR3aa: CAWSLGVAEAFF; CDR3nt: TGTGCCTGGAGTCTGGGAGTGGCTGAAGCTTTCTTT
v_gene: TRBV11-1; d_gene: TRBD1; j_gene: TRBJ2-3; abundance: .; CDR3aa: CASVNRGRADTQYF; CDR3nt: TGTGCCAGCGTTAACAGGGGGCGGGCAGATACGCAGTATTTT
v_gene: TRBV10-3; d_gene: .; j_gene: TRBJ1-5; abundance: .; CDR3aa: CAISPVGQPQHF; CDR3nt: TGTGCCATCTCCCCGGTTGGTCAGCCCCAGCATTTT
v_gene: TRBV27; d_gene: TRBD2; j_gene: TRBJ2-5; abundance: .; CDR3aa: CASSLLAGFQTQYF; CDR3nt: TGTGCCAGCAGTTTACTAGCGGGGTTTCAGACCCAGTACTTC
v_gene: TRBV27; d_gene: .; j_gene: TRBJ1-2; abundance: .; CDR3aa: CASSRGSGYTF; CDR3nt: TGTGCCAGCAGTCGGGGGTCTGGCTACACCTTC
v_gene: TRBV6-5; d_gene: .; j_gene: TRBJ2-3; abundance: few; CDR3aa: CASSRGPLDSTQYF; CDR3nt: TGTGCCAGCAGCCGTGGGCCCCTGGATAGTACGCAGTATTTT
v_gene: TRBV7-2; d_gene: TRBD1; j_gene: TRBJ1-1; abundance: few; CDR3aa: CASSFSAGGETEAFF; CDR3nt: TGTGCCAGCAGCTTCTCGGCAGGGGGAGAAACTGAAGCTTTCTTT